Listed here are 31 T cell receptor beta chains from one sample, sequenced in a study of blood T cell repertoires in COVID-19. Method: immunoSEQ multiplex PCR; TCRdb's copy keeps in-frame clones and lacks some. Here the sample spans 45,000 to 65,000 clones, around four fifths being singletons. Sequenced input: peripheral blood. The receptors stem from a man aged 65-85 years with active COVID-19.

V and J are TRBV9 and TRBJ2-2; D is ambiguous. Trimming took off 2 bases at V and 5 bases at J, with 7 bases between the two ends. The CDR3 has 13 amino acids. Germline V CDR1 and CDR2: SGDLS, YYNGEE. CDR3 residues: CASSVYGTGELFF. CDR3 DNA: TGTGCCAGCAGCGTCTATGGTACCGGGGAGCTGTTTTTT.

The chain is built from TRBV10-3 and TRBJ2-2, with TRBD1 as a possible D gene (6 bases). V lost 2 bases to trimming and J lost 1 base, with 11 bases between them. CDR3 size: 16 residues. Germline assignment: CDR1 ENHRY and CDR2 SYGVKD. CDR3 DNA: TGTGCCATCAGTGAGAGAACAGGGAGGAACACCGGGGAGCTGTTTTTT. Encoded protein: CAISERTGRNTGELFF.

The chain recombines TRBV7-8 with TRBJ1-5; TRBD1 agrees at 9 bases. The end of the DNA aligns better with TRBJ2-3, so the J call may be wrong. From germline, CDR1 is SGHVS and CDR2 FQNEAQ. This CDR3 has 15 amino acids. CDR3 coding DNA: TGTGCCAGCAGCTACGAAGACAGGGGGGCTCAGCCCCAGTATTTT. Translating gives CASSYEDRGAQPQYF.

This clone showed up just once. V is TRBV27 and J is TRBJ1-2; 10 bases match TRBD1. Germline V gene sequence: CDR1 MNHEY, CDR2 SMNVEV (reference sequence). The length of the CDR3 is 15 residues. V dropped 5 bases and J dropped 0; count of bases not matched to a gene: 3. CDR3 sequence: CASSTDRGSNYGYTF. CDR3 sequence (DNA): TGTGCCAGCAGTACGGACAGGGGGTCTAACTATGGCTACACCTTC.

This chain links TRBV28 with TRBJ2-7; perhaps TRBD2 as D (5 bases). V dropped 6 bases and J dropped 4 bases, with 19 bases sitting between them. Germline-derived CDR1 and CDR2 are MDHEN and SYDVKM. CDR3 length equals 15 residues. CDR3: CASSGPGKKKYEQYF. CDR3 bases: TGTGCCAGCAGCGGCCCCGGGAAAAAGAAATACGAGCAGTACTTC.

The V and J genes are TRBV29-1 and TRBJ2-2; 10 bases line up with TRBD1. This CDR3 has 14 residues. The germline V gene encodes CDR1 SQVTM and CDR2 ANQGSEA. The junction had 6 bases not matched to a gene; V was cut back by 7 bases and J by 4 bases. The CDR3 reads CSATTGGGTGELFF. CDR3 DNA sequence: TGCAGCGCGACGACAGGGGGCGGCACCGGGGAGCTGTTTTTT.

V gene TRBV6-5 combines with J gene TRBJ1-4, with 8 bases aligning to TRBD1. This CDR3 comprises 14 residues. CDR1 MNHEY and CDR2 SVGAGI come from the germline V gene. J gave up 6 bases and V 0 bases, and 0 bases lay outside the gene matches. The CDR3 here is CASSYSTGDEKLFF. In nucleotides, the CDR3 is TGTGCCAGCAGTTACTCGACAGGGGATGAAAAACTGTTTTTT.

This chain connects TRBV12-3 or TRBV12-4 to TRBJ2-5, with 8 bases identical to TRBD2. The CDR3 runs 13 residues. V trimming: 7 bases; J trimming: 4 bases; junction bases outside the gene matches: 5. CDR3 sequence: CASKRGNRETQYF. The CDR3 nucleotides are TGTGCCAGCAAGCGGGGGAACAGAGAGACCCAGTACTTC.

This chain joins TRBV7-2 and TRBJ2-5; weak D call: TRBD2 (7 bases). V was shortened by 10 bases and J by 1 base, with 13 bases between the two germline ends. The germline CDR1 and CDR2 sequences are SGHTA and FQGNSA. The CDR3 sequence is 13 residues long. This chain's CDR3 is CAISRGAQETQYF. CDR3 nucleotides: TGTGCCATCTCTCGGGGGGCCCAAGAGACCCAGTACTTC.

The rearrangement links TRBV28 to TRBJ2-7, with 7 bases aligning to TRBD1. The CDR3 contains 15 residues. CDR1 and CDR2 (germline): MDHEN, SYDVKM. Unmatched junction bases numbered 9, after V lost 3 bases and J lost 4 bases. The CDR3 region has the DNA TGTGCCAGCAGTTTCCTCCGACAGGGCTTGTACGAGCAGTACTTC. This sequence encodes CASSFLRQGLYEQYF.

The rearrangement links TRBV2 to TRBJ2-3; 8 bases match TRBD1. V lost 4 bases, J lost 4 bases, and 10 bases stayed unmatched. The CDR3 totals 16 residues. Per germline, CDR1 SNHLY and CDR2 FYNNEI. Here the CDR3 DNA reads TGTGCCAGCAGTGCCCTAGACAGGGGCTTGGCAGATACGCAGTATTTT. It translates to CASSALDRGLADTQYF.

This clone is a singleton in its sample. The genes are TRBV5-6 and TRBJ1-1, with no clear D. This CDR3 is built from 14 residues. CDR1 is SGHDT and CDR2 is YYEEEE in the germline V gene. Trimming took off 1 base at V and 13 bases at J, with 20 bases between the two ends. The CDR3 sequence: CASSLSAVRRGGFF. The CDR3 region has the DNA TGTGCCAGCAGCTTGTCGGCCGTACGGCGAGGAGGTTTCTTT.

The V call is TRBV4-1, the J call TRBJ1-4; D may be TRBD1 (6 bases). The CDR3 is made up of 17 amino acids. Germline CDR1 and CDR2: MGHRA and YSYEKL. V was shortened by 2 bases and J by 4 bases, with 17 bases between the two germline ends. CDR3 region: CASSQRGGGAINEKLFF. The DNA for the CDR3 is TGCGCCAGCAGCCAAAGGGGAGGGGGGGCGATTAATGAAAAACTGTTTTTT.

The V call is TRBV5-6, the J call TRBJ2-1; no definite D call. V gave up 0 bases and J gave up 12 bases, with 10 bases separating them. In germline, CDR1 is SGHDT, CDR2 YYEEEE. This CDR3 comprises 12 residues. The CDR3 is CASSLDVRGQFF. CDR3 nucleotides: TGTGCCAGCAGCTTGGACGTGCGAGGGCAGTTCTTC.

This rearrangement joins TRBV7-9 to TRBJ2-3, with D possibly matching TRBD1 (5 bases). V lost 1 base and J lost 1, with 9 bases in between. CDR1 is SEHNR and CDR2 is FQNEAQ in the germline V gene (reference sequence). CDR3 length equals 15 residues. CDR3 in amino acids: CASSLVGARTDTQYF. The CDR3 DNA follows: TGTGCCAGCAGCTTAGTAGGGGCGCGCACAGATACGCAGTATTTT. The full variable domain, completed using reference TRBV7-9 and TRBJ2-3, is DTGVSQNPRHKITKRGQNVTFRCDPISEHNRLYWYRQTLGQGPEFLTYFQNEAQLEKSRLLSDRFSAERPKGSFSTLEIQRTEQGDSAMYLCASSLVGARTDTQYFGPGTRLTVL.

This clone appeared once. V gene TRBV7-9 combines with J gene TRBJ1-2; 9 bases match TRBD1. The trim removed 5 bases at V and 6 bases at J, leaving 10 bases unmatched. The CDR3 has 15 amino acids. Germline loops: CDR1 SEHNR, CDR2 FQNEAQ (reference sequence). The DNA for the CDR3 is TGTGCCAGCAGCCTCGGGACAGGGAGGGTGGATGGCTACACCTTC. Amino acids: CASSLGTGRVDGYTF.

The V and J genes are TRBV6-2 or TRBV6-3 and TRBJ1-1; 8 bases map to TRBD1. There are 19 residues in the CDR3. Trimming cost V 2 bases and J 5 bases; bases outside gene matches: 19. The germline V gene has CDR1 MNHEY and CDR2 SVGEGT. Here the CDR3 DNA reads TGTGCCAGCAGTTACCCCGTCCGTGGGGTTGGACAGGGCGGAACTGAAGCTTTCTTT. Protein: CASSYPVRGVGQGGTEAFF.

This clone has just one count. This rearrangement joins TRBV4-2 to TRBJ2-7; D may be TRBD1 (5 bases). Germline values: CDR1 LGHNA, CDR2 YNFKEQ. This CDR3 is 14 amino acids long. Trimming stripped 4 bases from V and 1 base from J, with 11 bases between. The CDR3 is CASSRDTGSYEQYF. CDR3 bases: TGTGCCAGCAGCCGAGATACAGGATCCTACGAGCAGTACTTC.

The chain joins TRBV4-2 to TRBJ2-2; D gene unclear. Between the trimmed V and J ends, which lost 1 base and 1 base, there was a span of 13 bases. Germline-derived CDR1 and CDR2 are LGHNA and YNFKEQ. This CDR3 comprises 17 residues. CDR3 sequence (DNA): TGTGCCAGCAGCCAAGTAGCACCACCAAGGAACACCGGGGAGCTGTTTTTT. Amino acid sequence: CASSQVAPPRNTGELFF.

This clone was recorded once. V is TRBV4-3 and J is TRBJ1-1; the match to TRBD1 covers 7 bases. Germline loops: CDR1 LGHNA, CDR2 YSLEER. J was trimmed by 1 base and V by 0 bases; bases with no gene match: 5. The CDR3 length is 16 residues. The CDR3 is CASSQDRGTENTEAFF. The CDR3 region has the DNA TGCGCCAGCAGCCAAGATCGTGGGACAGAGAACACTGAAGCTTTCTTT.

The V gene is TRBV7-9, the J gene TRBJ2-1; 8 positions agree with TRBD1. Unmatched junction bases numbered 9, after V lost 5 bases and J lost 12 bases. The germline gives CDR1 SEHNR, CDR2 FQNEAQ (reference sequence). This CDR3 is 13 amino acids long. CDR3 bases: TGTGCCAGCAGCCCAGACGGGACAGGTAGGCAGTTCTTC. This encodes CASSPDGTGRQFF. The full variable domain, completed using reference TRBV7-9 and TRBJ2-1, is DTGVSQNPRHKITKRGQNVTFRCDPISEHNRLYWYRQTLGQGPEFLTYFQNEAQLEKSRLLSDRFSAERPKGSFSTLEIQRTEQGDSAMYLCASSPDGTGRQFFGPGTRLTVL.

The CDR3 DNA is TGTGCCAGCAGTCTAGGACCCAGGGGCACCTTC. This encodes CASSLGPRGTF. The chain has TRBV28 and TRBJ1-2, with D perhaps TRBD1 (6 bases). The CDR3 is 11 amino acids. CDR1 and CDR2 (germline): MDHEN, SYDVKM. V shed 5 bases and J shed 13 bases, with 14 bases lying between them.

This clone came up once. Here the CDR3 DNA reads TGTGCCAGCTCTAAGGACAGACTGAACACTGAAGCTTTCTTT. Amino acid sequence: CASSKDRLNTEAFF. The chain joins TRBV18 to TRBJ1-1, with TRBD1 as a possible D gene (6 bases). V was shortened by 6 bases and J by 0 bases, with 11 bases between the two germline ends. Germline lookup yields CDR1 KGHSH and CDR2 LQKENI. This CDR3 spans 14 amino acids.

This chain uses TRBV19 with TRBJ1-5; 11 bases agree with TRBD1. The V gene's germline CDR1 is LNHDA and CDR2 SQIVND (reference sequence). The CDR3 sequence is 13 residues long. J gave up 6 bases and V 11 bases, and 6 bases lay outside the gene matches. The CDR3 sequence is CASTGTGGQPQHF. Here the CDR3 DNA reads TGTGCCTCCACCGGGACAGGGGGTCAGCCCCAGCATTTT.

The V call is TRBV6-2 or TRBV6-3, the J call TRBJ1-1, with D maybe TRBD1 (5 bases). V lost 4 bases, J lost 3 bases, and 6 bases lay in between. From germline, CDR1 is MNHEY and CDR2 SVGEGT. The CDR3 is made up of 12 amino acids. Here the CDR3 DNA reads TGTGCCAGCAGTTTAGGGGACACTGAAGCTTTCTTT. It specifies CASSLGDTEAFF.

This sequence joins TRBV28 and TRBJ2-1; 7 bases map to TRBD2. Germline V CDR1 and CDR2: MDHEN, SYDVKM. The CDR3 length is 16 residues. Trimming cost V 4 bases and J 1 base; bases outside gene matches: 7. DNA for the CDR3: TGTGCCAGCAGTTCCGCTAAGCGGGGTTCCTACAATGAGCAGTTCTTC. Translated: CASSSAKRGSYNEQFF.

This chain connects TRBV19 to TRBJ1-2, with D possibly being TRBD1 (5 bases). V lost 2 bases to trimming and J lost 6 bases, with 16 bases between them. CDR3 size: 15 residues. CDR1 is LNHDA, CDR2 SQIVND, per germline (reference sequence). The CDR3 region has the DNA TGTGCCAGTAGTATACGACCCAGGGTCATGGATGGCTACACCTTC. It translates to CASSIRPRVMDGYTF.

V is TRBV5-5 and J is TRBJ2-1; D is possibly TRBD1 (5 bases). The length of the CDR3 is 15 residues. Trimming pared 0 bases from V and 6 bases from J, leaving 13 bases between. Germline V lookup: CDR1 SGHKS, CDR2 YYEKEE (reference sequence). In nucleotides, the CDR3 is TGTGCCAGCAGCTTGGGATGGGGCGGATCCAATGAGCAGTTCTTC. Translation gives CASSLGWGGSNEQFF.

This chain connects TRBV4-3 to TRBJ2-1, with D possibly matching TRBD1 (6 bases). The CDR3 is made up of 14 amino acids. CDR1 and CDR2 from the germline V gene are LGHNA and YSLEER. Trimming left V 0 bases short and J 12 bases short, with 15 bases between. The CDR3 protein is CASSQDIGGAGQFF. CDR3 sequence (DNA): TGCGCCAGCAGCCAAGATATTGGGGGCGCGGGGCAGTTCTTC.

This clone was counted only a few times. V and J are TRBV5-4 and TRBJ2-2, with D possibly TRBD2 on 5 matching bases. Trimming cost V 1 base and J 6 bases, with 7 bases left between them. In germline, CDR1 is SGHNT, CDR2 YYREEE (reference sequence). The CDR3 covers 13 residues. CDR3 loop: CASSLTGAGELFF. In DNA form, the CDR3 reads TGTGCCAGCAGCTTGACCGGGGCCGGGGAGCTGTTTTTT.

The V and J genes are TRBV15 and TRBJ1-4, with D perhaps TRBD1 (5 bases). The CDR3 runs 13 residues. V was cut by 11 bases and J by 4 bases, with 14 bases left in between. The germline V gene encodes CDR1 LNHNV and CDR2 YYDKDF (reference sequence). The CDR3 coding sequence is TGTGCCGCACACGACAGATATAATGAAAAACTGTTTTTT. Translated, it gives CAAHDRYNEKLFF.